One sample yielded the 24 T cell receptor beta chains listed below, sequenced in a study of regulatory T cells in long-lasting Graves disease. For TCR beta, libraries came from iRepertoire HTBI primers and Arm-PCR of CDR3 regions. MiXCR, applied by TCRdb to the multiplex PCR reads, yields one record per CDR3 protein. This table has fewer than 550,000 distinct CDR3 sequences, roughly a sixth appearing once. The time point denotes: newly diagnosed GD, antithyroid drugs for less than 3 months. PBMC RNA served as the TCR library source. A further study also used this sample, focusing on T cells in Graves' hyperthyroidism and ophthalmopathy.

The sample here was peripheral blood mononuclear cells (PBMCs), taken at new diagnosis, from a patient treated with antithyroid drugs. Receptors were obtained from a woman aged 35-65 years with Graves disease.

Comment on this clonotype: Being one base from a much bigger clone, this may be a read error. The chain has TRBV5-1 and TRBJ2-1; 7 nucleotides match TRBD1. The J call may be in error: the DNA end matches TRBJ2-7 better. Germline loops: CDR1 SGHRS, CDR2 YFSETQ. This CDR3 region has 16 residues. This CDR3 reads CASRKQGMVTYNEQYF. DNA for the CDR3: TGCGCCAGCAGGAAACAGGGGATGGTTACTTACAATGAGCAGTACTTC.

The chain combines TRBV27 with TRBJ1-6, with D unresolved. CDR1 is MNHEY, CDR2 SMNVEV, per germline (reference sequence). This CDR3 is built from 12 residues. Between the trimmed V and J ends, which lost 6 bases and 9 bases, there was a span of 9 bases. DNA for the CDR3: TGTGCCAGCAGCTCCCAATCTTCACCCCTCCACTTT. Residues: CASSSQSSPLHF.

There are many counts of this clonotype. This chain connects TRBV6-1 to TRBJ2-7; the match to TRBD2 covers 9 bases. J gave up 2 bases and V 8 bases, and 7 bases lay outside the gene matches. The germline V gene encodes CDR1 MNHNS and CDR2 SASEGT. CDR3 length: 14 amino acids. The CDR3 loop reads CASPPAGGPYEQYF. CDR3 bases: TGTGCCAGCCCACCAGCGGGAGGCCCCTACGAGCAGTACTTC.

This clonotype was observed many times. The gene calls are TRBV2 and TRBJ2-7; 9 bases map to TRBD1. The CDR3 loop spans 14 amino acids. In germline, CDR1 is SNHLY, CDR2 FYNNEI. V shed 6 bases, J shed 3 bases, and the junction held 6 bases outside the gene matches. CDR3 nucleotide sequence: TGTGCCAGCAGGGGGGGACAGGGAGTCTACGAGCAGTACTTC. Amino acid sequence: CASRGGQGVYEQYF.

This clonotype was seen a handful of times. The chain carries TRBV12-3 or TRBV12-4 and TRBJ1-4; TRBD1 is a possible D gene (6 bases). The CDR3 is made up of 13 amino acids. Trimming took 6 bases from V and 9 from J, leaving 14 bases between them. The CDR3 here is CASSPGQSQKLFF. CDR3 in DNA: TGTGCCAGCAGCCCAGGACAGTCTCAAAAACTGTTTTTT.

This clonotype has more than one count but fewer than ten. This chain joins TRBV9 and TRBJ2-1; the match to TRBD2 covers 8 bases. The CDR3 runs to 17 residues. The V and J ends lost 0 bases and 0 bases, in that order; junction bases with no gene match: 5. Germline V CDR1 and CDR2: SGDLS, YYNGEE. The CDR3 DNA reads TGTGCCAGCAGCGTAGTCGCGGGGGGCGGCTCCTACAATGAGCAGTTCTTC. It yields the protein CASSVVAGGGSYNEQFF. The full variable domain, in which reference TRBV9 and TRBJ2-1 provide the parts outside the CDR3, is DSGVTQTPKHLITATGQRVTLRCSPRSGDLSVYWYQQSLDQGLQFLIQYYNGEERAKGNILERFSAQQFPDLHSELNLSSLELGDSALYFCASSVVAGGGSYNEQFFGPGTRLTVL.

This clonotype appeared many times. The chain combines TRBV19 with TRBJ1-2; D is uncertain. V lost 7 bases and J 8 bases, leaving 29 bases between the germline ends. The germline CDR1 and CDR2 sequences are LNHDA and SQIVND (reference sequence). The CDR3 runs 17 residues. The CDR3 bases are TGTGCCAGTACTCCTTTGTCGGGCATCACGACATACGGCGGCTACACCTTC. Translated: CASTPLSGITTYGGYTF.

The J gene is TRBJ1-3, the V gene TRBV7-6; no definite D call. Trimming left V 1 base short and J 0 bases short, with 7 bases between. The CDR3 totals 15 residues. In germline, CDR1 is SGHVS, CDR2 FNYEAQ. CDR3 bases: TGTGCCAGCAGCTTAGGGGCCCCCTCTGGAAACACCATATATTTT. Translated: CASSLGAPSGNTIYF. Full variable domain (outside the CDR3, taken from reference TRBV7-6 and TRBJ1-3): GAGVSQSPRYKVTKRGQDVALRCDPISGHVSLYWYRQALGQGPEFLTYFNYEAQQDKSGLPNDRFSAERPEGSISTLTIQRTEQRDSAMYRCASSLGAPSGNTIYFGEGSWLTVV.

This clonotype was picked up many times. CDR3 loop: CAIRGTEQETQYF. The CDR3 coding sequence is TGTGCCATCAGAGGAACAGAACAAGAGACCCAGTACTTC. The J gene is TRBJ2-5, the V gene TRBV10-3; D gene unclear. Trimming cost V 6 bases and J 2 bases, with 10 bases left between them. Germline V gene lookup returns CDR1 ENHRY and CDR2 SYGVKD. The CDR3 has 13 amino acids.

The table lists this clonotype with many counts. The chain joins TRBV28 to TRBJ2-2, with TRBD1 identical over 7 bases. CDR3 size: 15 residues. The germline gives CDR1 MDHEN, CDR2 SYDVKM. J lost 1 base, V lost 2 bases, and 1 base had no gene match. The CDR3 loop is CASSLGDRNTGELFF. The CDR3 region has the DNA TGTGCCAGCAGTTTAGGGGACAGGAACACCGGGGAGCTGTTTTTT.

In its sample, this clonotype was seen a few times. The chain recombines TRBV20-1 with TRBJ1-2, with 12 bases matching TRBD1. The V and J ends lost 6 bases and 4 bases, in that order; junction bases with no gene match: 12. The CDR3 loop spans 16 amino acids. Germline CDR1 reads DFQATT; CDR2 reads SNEGSKA (reference sequence). DNA of the CDR3: TGCAGTGCCAAACAGGGACAGGGGGCTCTCGGCTATGGCTACACCTTC. This gives the protein CSAKQGQGALGYGYTF.

This sequence joins TRBV5-6 and TRBJ2-2; TRBD1 matches at 7 bases. After removal of 2 bases from V and 7 bases from J, the junction contained 8 bases not matched to a gene. This CDR3 has 15 amino acids. Germline CDR1 and CDR2: SGHDT and YYEEEE. In DNA form, the CDR3 reads TGTGCCAGCAGCTTACTTGACAGGGACCACGGGGAGCTGTTTTTT. This gives the protein CASSLLDRDHGELFF.

For this clonotype: A much larger clone lies one base from this, so it may be a read error. V gene TRBV2 combines with J gene TRBJ1-2; no clear D gene. This CDR3 contains 13 residues. Germline V gene lookup returns CDR1 SNHLY and CDR2 FYNNEI. This chain's CDR3 is CVSSERAADGYTF. The CDR3 DNA is TGTGTCAGCAGTGAACGGGCAGCGGATGGCTACACCTTC.

The CDR3 reads CASSSEAVGNQPQHF. As DNA, the CDR3 is TGTGCCAGCAGCTCGGAGGCCGTGGGCAATCAGCCCCAGCATTTT. V gene TRBV9 combines with J gene TRBJ1-5; no definite D call. V lost 4 bases and J lost 2, with 13 bases in between. The CDR3 covers 15 residues. The germline gives CDR1 SGDLS, CDR2 YYNGEE.

For this clonotype: A far bigger clonotype differs at one base, so this is likely a read error. The chain recombines TRBV20-1 with TRBJ2-7; D may be TRBD2 (6 bases). Germline V gene data show CDR1 as DFQATT and CDR2 as SNEGSKA (reference sequence). The CDR3 contains 12 residues. The CDR3 sequence is CSARGDSYEQCF. The CDR3 DNA is TGCAGTGCTAGGGGGGACTCCTACGAGCAGTGCTTC.

There are many counts of this clonotype. The chain uses TRBV7-9 and TRBJ2-5; no clear D gene. Trimming left V 1 base short and J 5 bases short, with 14 bases between. CDR1 is SEHNR, CDR2 FQNEAQ, per germline (reference sequence). The CDR3 has 15 residues. The CDR3 spells CASSLGGLNGETQYF. CDR3 DNA: TGTGCCAGCAGCTTAGGTGGCTTAAATGGGGAGACCCAGTACTTC.

This clonotype was seen only a few times. V gene TRBV19 combines with J gene TRBJ1-5; D not resolved. The CDR3 contains 14 residues. With 3 bases removed from V and 5 bases from J, the gap between germline ends came to 11 bases. Germline V lookup: CDR1 LNHDA, CDR2 SQIVND (reference sequence). CDR3 region: CASSMNGLDQPQHF. CDR3 DNA sequence: TGTGCCAGTAGTATGAACGGACTGGATCAGCCCCAGCATTTT. Looking up the rest from reference TRBV19 and TRBJ1-5 gives the full variable domain: DGGITQSPKYLFRKEGQNVTLSCEQNLNHDAMYWYRQDPGQGLRLIYYSQIVNDFQKGDIAEGYSVSREKKESFPLTVTSAQKNPTAFYLCASSMNGLDQPQHFGDGTRLSIL.

A few counts support this clonotype. The rearrangement uses TRBV6-1 and TRBJ1-5; D possibly corresponds to TRBD1 (6 bases). The CDR3 is made up of 15 amino acids. The V and J ends lost 6 bases and 0 bases respectively, with 12 bases between them. The germline gives CDR1 MNHNS, CDR2 SASEGT. The CDR3 sequence is CASSWTAYSNQPQHF. As DNA, the CDR3 is TGTGCCAGCAGCTGGACAGCTTATAGCAATCAGCCCCAGCATTTT.

The V gene is TRBV2, the J gene TRBJ2-3; tentative D call: TRBD2 (7 bases). V shed 6 bases and J shed 2 bases, with 18 bases lying between them. The CDR3 runs to 16 residues. Germline V gene data show CDR1 as SNHLY and CDR2 as FYNNEI. The CDR3 sequence: CASRSGGGGHTDTQYF. Here the CDR3 DNA reads TGTGCCAGCAGATCCGGGGGCGGGGGTCACACAGATACGCAGTATTTT.

This rearrangement joins TRBV12-3 or TRBV12-4 to TRBJ2-1; 12 nucleotides agree with TRBD2. The V gene end was trimmed by 7 bases and the J gene end by 12 bases; junction bases not matched to a gene: 7. This CDR3 has 13 residues. The CDR3 loop reads CASNLGLAGAQFF. The CDR3 DNA sequence: TGTGCCAGCAATTTGGGACTAGCGGGTGCGCAGTTCTTC.

This clonotype was picked up many times. This sequence joins TRBV11-2 and TRBJ2-1; possibly TRBD2 for D (6 bases). The V gene lost 3 bases and the J gene lost 7 bases, with 16 bases spanning the gap. CDR1 is SGHAT, CDR2 FQNNGV, per germline. CDR3 length: 15 amino acids. In DNA form, the CDR3 reads TGTGCCAGCAGCTTGATAGGAGGGCCGGCGAATGAGCAGTTCTTC. Translating it yields CASSLIGGPANEQFF.

There are many counts of this clonotype. The rearrangement uses TRBV6-9 and TRBJ2-7; D is uncertain. The CDR3 has 16 residues. V lost 3 bases, J lost 5 bases, and 20 bases lay in between. Germline V gene sequence: CDR1 MNHGY, CDR2 SVAAGI. The CDR3 here is CASSYSPGPLPDEQYF. The CDR3 DNA follows: TGTGCCAGCAGTTACAGTCCAGGCCCACTCCCGGACGAGCAGTACTTC.

This clonotype appeared many times. V usage is TRBV28 and J usage is TRBJ1-4, with no clear D. Trimming stripped 3 bases from V and 14 bases from J, with 13 bases between. This CDR3 has 12 amino acids. Germline V gene sequence: CDR1 MDHEN, CDR2 SYDVKM. The DNA of the CDR3 is TGTGCCAGCAGTTTTCGCACGTGGGATCTGTTTTTT. Translating it yields CASSFRTWDLFF.

This clonotype has a count of ten or more. This CDR3 is missing its conserved last phenylalanine or tryptophan, likely due to a read error. The rearrangement uses TRBV11-2 and TRBJ2-1; D may match TRBD1 or TRBD2 (5 bases each). The CDR3 spans 17 residues. Germline lookup yields CDR1 SGHAT and CDR2 FQNNGV. Trimming cost V 6 bases and J 1 base, with 19 bases left between them. DNA of the CDR3: TGTGCCAGCAGTTATATGCGGGTTTGGGGGTCCTACAATGAGCAGTTCTCC. Its protein product is CASSYMRVWGSYNEQFS.